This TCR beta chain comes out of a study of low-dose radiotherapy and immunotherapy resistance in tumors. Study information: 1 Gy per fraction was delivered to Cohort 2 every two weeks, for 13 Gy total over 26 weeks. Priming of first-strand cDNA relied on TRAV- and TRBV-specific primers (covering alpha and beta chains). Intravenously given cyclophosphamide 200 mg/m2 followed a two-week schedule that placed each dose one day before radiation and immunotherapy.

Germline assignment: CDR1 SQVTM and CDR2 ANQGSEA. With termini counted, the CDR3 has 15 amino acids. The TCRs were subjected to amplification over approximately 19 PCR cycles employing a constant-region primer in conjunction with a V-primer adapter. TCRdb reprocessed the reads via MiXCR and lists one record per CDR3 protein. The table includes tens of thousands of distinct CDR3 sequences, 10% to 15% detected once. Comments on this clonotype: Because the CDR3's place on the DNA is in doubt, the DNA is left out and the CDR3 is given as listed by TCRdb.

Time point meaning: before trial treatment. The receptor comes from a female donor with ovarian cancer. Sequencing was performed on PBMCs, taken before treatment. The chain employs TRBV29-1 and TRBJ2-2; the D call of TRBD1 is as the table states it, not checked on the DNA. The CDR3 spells CSVTGTATGELFFFF.